A selection of T cell receptor beta chains follows, all from one sample in a study of T cells after yellow fever vaccination. A single record per CDR3 protein comes from TCRdb applying MiXCR to the 5' RACE reads. The table has hundreds of thousands of distinct CDR3 sequences, over 9% seen once. Here the sequenced sample was PBMCs, taken on the day of the yellow fever booster vaccination. These receptor sequences come from a man aged 30 to 39 who received the YFV17D yellow fever vaccine. Both conserved end residues are part of each CDR3. The order of the fields is V gene, clone size, D gene, J gene, CDR3 protein, CDR3 DNA. The D gene is left open where the match is weak. Size values are once, few and many counts, or a class for expanded clones, and some rows have none.

TRBV10-3	NA	NA	TRBJ2-1	CAIKGESYNEQFF	TGTGCCATCAAGGGGGAGAGCTACAATGAGCAGTTCTTC
TRBV5-4	NA	NA	TRBJ2-1	CASSHTESSYNEQFF	TGTGCCAGCAGCCATACAGAAAGCTCCTACAATGAGCAGTTCTTC
TRBV6-2/TRBV6-3	few	TRBD2	TRBJ2-1	CASSPGGLGDNEQFF	TGTGCCAGCAGCCCGGGAGGTTTAGGAGACAATGAGCAGTTCTTC
TRBV6-2/TRBV6-3	NA	NA	TRBJ2-3	CASSQLLSGSTDTQYF	TGTGCCAGCAGTCAACTTCTCTCCGGGAGCACAGATACGCAGTATTTT
TRBV20-1	NA	NA	TRBJ1-1	CSASWGPPRAEAFF	TGCAGTGCTAGCTGGGGCCCCCCCCGGGCCGAAGCTTTCTTT
TRBV11-2	NA	TRBD1	TRBJ1-1	CASSLVDRGPEAFF	TGTGCCAGCAGCTTGGTCGACAGGGGCCCTGAAGCTTTCTTT
TRBV20-1	NA	NA	TRBJ1-2	CSARDPFNYGYTF	TGCAGTGCTAGAGATCCATTCAACTATGGCTACACCTTC
TRBV12-3/TRBV12-4	few	NA	TRBJ2-7	CASSLITPREQYF	TGTGCCAGCAGTTTAATAACCCCGCGGGAGCAGTACTTC
TRBV29-1	few	TRBD2	TRBJ2-3	CSVGGGRGPGTQYF	TGCAGCGTTGGGGGCGGGAGGGGCCCCGGTACGCAGTATTTT
TRBV7-6	NA	NA	TRBJ1-4	CASSLEWVVRGKLFF	TGTGCCAGCAGCTTAGAATGGGTGGTTCGTGGAAAACTGTTTTTT
TRBV7-6	NA	NA	TRBJ2-7	CASSYTAGSDEQYF	TGTGCCAGCAGTTATACAGCAGGGTCCGACGAGCAGTACTTC
TRBV12-3/TRBV12-4	many	TRBD1	TRBJ2-6	CASSLGRTGVTGANVLTF	TGTGCCAGCAGTTTAGGACGCACAGGGGTAACTGGGGCCAACGTCCTGACTTTC
TRBV3-1	NA	TRBD1	TRBJ2-7	CASSLPGQGVYEQYF	TGTGCCAGCAGCCTTCCGGGACAGGGTGTCTACGAGCAGTACTTC
TRBV19	NA	NA	TRBJ2-7	CASSISSGPSYEQYF	TGTGCCAGTAGTATTTCGAGCGGGCCTTCCTACGAGCAGTACTTC
TRBV7-9	NA	NA	TRBJ2-3	CASSWTGDTQYF	TGTGCCAGCAGCTGGACGGGAGATACGCAGTATTTT
TRBV29-1	many	NA	TRBJ2-5	CSVVSQLQETQYF	TGCAGCGTTGTAAGCCAGCTCCAAGAGACCCAGTACTTC
TRBV27	NA	TRBD2	TRBJ2-7	CASSLAGEGSYEQYF	TGTGCCAGCAGTTTAGCGGGGGAAGGGTCCTACGAGCAGTACTTC
TRBV2	NA	NA	TRBJ2-7	CASKVGDTYEQYF	TGTGCCAGCAAGGTTGGGGATACCTACGAGCAGTACTTC
TRBV15	NA	NA	TRBJ2-7	CATSRGDDISYEQYF	TGTGCCACCAGCAGGGGGGACGATATCTCCTACGAGCAGTACTTC
TRBV20-1	few	NA	TRBJ2-1	CSAGSLSSYNEQFF	TGCAGTGCTGGAAGCCTAAGCTCCTACAATGAGCAGTTCTTC
TRBV30	NA	TRBD2	TRBJ2-4	CAWRTSKANIQYF	TGTGCCTGGAGGACTAGCAAGGCGAACATTCAGTACTTC
TRBV27	many	NA	TRBJ1-2	CASRRELGGADGYTF	TGTGCCAGCAGGCGGGAGCTGGGGGGCGCCGATGGCTACACCTTC
TRBV7-2	many	NA	TRBJ2-7	CASSTLYEQYF	TGTGCCAGCAGTACCTTGTACGAGCAGTACTTC
TRBV5-1	many	TRBD2	TRBJ2-3	CASSSGSGSRLSTDTQYF	TGCGCCAGCAGCTCGGGTAGCGGGAGTCGGTTGAGCACAGATACGCAGTATTTT
TRBV7-2	NA	NA	TRBJ2-7	CASSLQNGFEQYF	TGTGCCAGCAGTCTACAAAATGGTTTCGAGCAGTACTTC
TRBV6-1	NA	NA	TRBJ2-1	CASNKAGVPQLLFF	TGTGCCAGCAACAAAGCAGGGGTACCCCAACTGCTGTTCTTC
TRBV19	NA	NA	TRBJ2-1	CASTSFVETDNEQFF	TGTGCCAGTACCTCCTTCGTGGAGACGGACAATGAGCAGTTCTTC
TRBV10-3	many	TRBD2	TRBJ2-1	CAISEPSGVAGATEQFF	TGTGCCATCAGTGAGCCCTCCGGGGTAGCGGGAGCGACTGAGCAGTTCTTC
TRBV4-1	NA	NA	TRBJ2-3	CASSLRTARDTQYF	TGCGCCAGCAGCCTTCGGACTGCCCGGGATACGCAGTATTTT
TRBV3-1	NA	NA	TRBJ2-1	CASSALGQEQFF	TGTGCCAGCAGCGCGCTCGGACAAGAACAGTTCTTC
TRBV7-2	NA	TRBD1	TRBJ1-1	CASSRRGTGRGNTEAFF	TGTGCCAGCAGCCGTCGGGGGACAGGACGAGGGAACACTGAAGCTTTCTTT
TRBV30	few	NA	TRBJ2-5	CAWSSTGLGTQYF	TGTGCCTGGAGTTCCACAGGCCTCGGGACCCAGTACTTC
TRBV7-9	few	NA	TRBJ2-3	CASSHPRSGGSDTQYF	TGTGCCAGCAGTCATCCCCGGAGCGGCGGATCAGATACGCAGTATTTT
TRBV12-5	NA	TRBD1	TRBJ2-1	CASGLGLTGLRNEQFF	TGTGCTAGTGGTTTGGGCCTGACAGGGTTACGGAATGAGCAGTTCTTC
TRBV18	NA	NA	TRBJ2-7	CASSPPEPQSYEQYF	TGTGCCAGCTCACCACCGGAACCGCAGTCGTACGAGCAGTACTTC
TRBV5-1	NA	NA	TRBJ2-7	CASSLAVDRMTSYEQYF	TGCGCCAGCAGCTTGGCGGTTGACCGGATGACCTCCTACGAGCAGTACTTC
TRBV10-3	NA	TRBD2	TRBJ2-5	CAISGTSGPIETQYF	TGTGCCATCAGTGGGACTAGCGGGCCCATAGAGACCCAGTACTTC
TRBV7-2	NA	NA	TRBJ2-7	CASSLAARGTYEQYF	TGTGCCAGCAGCTTAGCTGCCAGGGGTACCTACGAGCAGTACTTC
TRBV9	few	TRBD2	TRBJ2-3	CASSVDWTSAQDTQYF	TGTGCCAGCAGCGTAGATTGGACTAGCGCTCAAGATACGCAGTATTTT
TRBV14	few	TRBD2	TRBJ2-3	CASSQLGLAGGDTQYF	TGTGCCAGCAGCCAGCTAGGGCTAGCGGGAGGAGATACGCAGTATTTT
TRBV5-6	NA	TRBD2	TRBJ2-7	CASSTPSGRILEQYF	TGTGCCAGCAGCACCCCTAGCGGGAGGATCCTCGAGCAGTACTTC
TRBV5-4	NA	NA	TRBJ2-6	CASSADSSGANVLTF	TGTGCCAGCAGCGCCGACAGCTCTGGGGCCAACGTCCTGACTTTC
TRBV30	few	NA	TRBJ2-2	CAWSSSAHRNTGELFF	TGTGCCTGGAGTTCGAGCGCCCATAGGAACACCGGGGAGCTGTTTTTT
TRBV6-5	NA	NA	TRBJ2-1	CASSYSPVGSKGNEQFF	TGTGCCAGCAGTTACTCCCCGGTTGGTAGCAAAGGCAATGAGCAGTTCTTC
TRBV24-1	NA	TRBD2	TRBJ2-1	CATSNPSGTGSYNEQFF	TGTGCCACCAGTAATCCTAGCGGAACCGGATCTTACAATGAGCAGTTCTTC
TRBV7-2	NA	TRBD1	TRBJ1-4	CASSVGQLNEKLFF	TGTGCCAGCAGCGTGGGACAGCTTAATGAAAAACTGTTTTTT
TRBV5-5	NA	NA	TRBJ2-7	CASSSGVFLYEQYF	TGTGCCAGCAGCTCCGGGGTTTTCCTCTACGAGCAGTACTTC
TRBV12-3/TRBV12-4	few	NA	TRBJ2-5	CASSWMFPHF	TGTGCCAGCAGTTGGATGTTCCCGCACTTC
TRBV11-2	few	NA	TRBJ2-2	CASSLHLQGTGELFF	TGTGCCAGCAGCCTCCACCTACAGGGTACCGGGGAGCTGTTTTTT
TRBV15	NA	NA	TRBJ2-2	CATSRVVPGPAGELFF	TGTGCCACCAGCAGAGTCGTTCCGGGACCCGCGGGAGAGCTGTTTTTT